This TCR beta chain came from a study of blood T cell repertoires in COVID-19. Methods used by the authors: Estimation of nucleated cell counts was performed using reference gene primer amplification. Using immunoSEQ multiplex PCR, the repertoire was profiled, and TCRdb retains in-frame clones only, with some absent. V, J and clone size derive from that table, while D and trimming were established from the DNA sequence. The data hold about 140,000 clones, with 84% observed a single time. Participants in the exposed group had met a COVID-19 case in the 2 weeks before joining the study. Germline CDR1 SNHLY, CDR2 FYNNEI. Trimming cost V 6 bases and J 6 bases; bases outside gene matches: 1. The length of the CDR3 is 13 residues.

V is TRBV2 and J is TRBJ2-2, with 10 bases that match TRBD1. Sequences were obtained from PBMCs or T cells enriched from blood (not recorded which). This TCR came from a woman aged 18-29 years who had been exposed to COVID-19. CDR3 bases: TGTGCCAGCAGCGGACAGGGGGCCGGGGAGCTGTTTTTT. This gives the protein CASSGQGAGELFF. The complete variable domain, with remaining parts taken from reference TRBV2 and TRBJ2-2, reads EPEVTQTPSHQVTQMGQEVILRCVPISNHLYFYWYRQILGQKVEFLVSFYNNEISEKSEIFDDQFSVERPDGSNFTLKIRSTKLEDSAMYFCASSGQGAGELFFGEGSRLTVL.